The sequence of this T cell receptor beta chain was determined in a study of blood T cells in healthy people across ages. The overall study: About one barcoded beta molecule per two T cells was the capture yield of template switching.

The junction had 3 bases not matched to a gene; V was cut back by 7 bases and J by 5 bases. The germline gives CDR1 LGHDT, CDR2 YNNKEL (reference sequence). This CDR3 contains 13 residues. Then a second PCR, running about 6 to 11 cycles, was carried out with a sample-barcoded 5' primer and a J-beta primer mix. TCRdb recomputed calls from the 5' RACE reads with MiXCR, one row per CDR3 protein. This sample has almost 800,000 distinct CDR3 sequences, with over 45% found just once. This sequence was found in a man younger than 40 in good health. The chain uses TRBV3-1 and TRBJ2-1; 9 nucleotides match TRBD2. Sequencing was performed on blood. In DNA, the CDR3 is TGTGCCAGCAACCAGCGGGGGGACAATGAGCAGTTCTTC. It translates to CASNQRGDNEQFF.